These 25 T cell receptor beta chains came from one sample sequenced in a study of shared clonotypes between healthy human individuals. Using immunoSEQ multiplex PCR, the repertoire was profiled, and TCRdb retains in-frame clones only, with some absent. The data contain fewer than 600,000 clones, more than 65% of them seen just once; the ten biggest clones take up 13%. The sample taken for sequencing was PBMCs. The receptors stem from a woman aged 40 to 55 in good health. Some clones in this sample may be carry-over from other donors' samples.

The chain uses TRBV19 and TRBJ2-1; 8 nucleotides align to TRBD1. Germline assignment: CDR1 LNHDA and CDR2 SQIVND (reference sequence). The CDR3 spans 16 residues. With V trimmed by 7 bases and J by 6 bases, 14 bases remained unmatched. This CDR3 is CASKKTGAGSPNEQFF. DNA for the CDR3: TGTGCCAGTAAGAAGACAGGGGCAGGATCCCCCAATGAGCAGTTCTTC.

This clone has a handful of counts. V usage is TRBV18 and J usage is TRBJ2-3; 7 nucleotides match TRBD2. CDR3 size: 15 residues. With V trimmed by 2 bases and J by 5 bases, 7 bases remained unmatched. Looked up from germline, CDR1 is KGHSH and CDR2 is LQKENI. In nucleotides, the CDR3 is TGTGCCAGCTCACCAAATCGGGCGGGAGAAGATACGCAGTATTTT. Its translation: CASSPNRAGEDTQYF.

This chain links TRBV19 with TRBJ1-2; D gene unclear. Trimming removed 3 bases at V and 8 bases at J, with 16 bases between. The CDR3 extends over 14 amino acids. CDR1 is LNHDA, CDR2 SQIVND, per germline (reference sequence). CDR3 sequence: CASSIEPQTRGYTF. The CDR3 region has the DNA TGTGCCAGTAGTATCGAACCTCAGACACGGGGCTACACCTTC.

This clone was seen at least ten times. V usage is TRBV5-4 and J usage is TRBJ2-2; 10 nucleotides align to TRBD2. V dropped 4 bases and J dropped 4; count of bases not matched to a gene: 7. Germline CDR1 reads SGHNT; CDR2 reads YYREEE (reference sequence). This CDR3 comprises 16 residues. The CDR3 bases are TGTGCCAGCAGCAACTTAGCGGGAGGTGGCACCGGGGAGCTGTTTTTT. This encodes CASSNLAGGGTGELFF.

The V gene is TRBV6-4, the J gene TRBJ1-6, with D unresolved. With 0 bases removed from V and 6 bases from J, the gap between germline ends came to 6 bases. The CDR3 length is 14 residues. Germline-derived CDR1 and CDR2 are MRHNA and SNTAGT. The CDR3 protein is CASSDSVGNSPLHF. The DNA for the CDR3 is TGTGCCAGCAGTGACTCAGTGGGTAATTCACCCCTCCACTTT.

This sequence joins TRBV28 and TRBJ2-7, with D maybe TRBD2 (5 bases). CDR3 length: 14 residues. Germline values: CDR1 MDHEN, CDR2 SYDVKM. V gave up 6 bases and J gave up 4 bases, with 16 bases separating them. The DNA for the CDR3 is TGTGCCAGCAGGGGAAACACGGGAACGTACGAGCAGTACTTC. It yields the protein CASRGNTGTYEQYF.

The chain carries TRBV4-3 and TRBJ2-2; D possibly corresponds to TRBD2 (6 bases). Trimming took off 4 bases at V and 6 bases at J, with 24 bases between the two ends. CDR3 length: 18 residues. The germline CDR1 and CDR2 sequences are LGHNA and YSLEER. CDR3 sequence reads: CASSRPGPPGVGAGELFF. Written as DNA, the CDR3 is TGCGCCAGCAGCCGCCCCGGGCCTCCGGGAGTGGGGGCCGGGGAGCTGTTTTTT.

V usage is TRBV30 and J usage is TRBJ1-2, with D possibly TRBD1 on 5 matching bases. The germline V gene encodes CDR1 GTSNPN and CDR2 SVGIG (reference sequence). The ends were cut back, 0 bases at V and 8 bases at J, with 13 bases in the middle. The CDR3 has 13 amino acids. CDR3 nucleotides: TGTGCCTGGAGTGTAATAGGGACGCAAGGCTACACCTTC. Protein product: CAWSVIGTQGYTF.

V gene TRBV5-1 combines with J gene TRBJ1-1, with a possible D match to TRBD1 (6 bases). V was clipped by 4 bases and J by 3 bases, with 22 bases between them. The CDR3 consists of 17 residues. Germline assignment: CDR1 SGHRS and CDR2 YFSETQ. CDR3 sequence reads: CASSLLPGQYRDTEAFF. In DNA, the CDR3 is TGCGCCAGCAGCCTCCTACCGGGACAATACAGGGACACTGAAGCTTTCTTT. Variable domain in full (rest from reference TRBV5-1 and TRBJ1-1): KAGVTQTPRYLIKTRGQQVTLSCSPISGHRSVSWYQQTPGQGLQFLFEYFSETQRNKGNFPGRFSGRQFSNSRSEMNVSTLELGDSALYLCASSLLPGQYRDTEAFFGQGTRLTVV.

The chain has TRBV7-2 and TRBJ2-2, with D possibly TRBD2 on 5 matching bases. Per germline, CDR1 SGHTA and CDR2 FQGNSA. The CDR3 loop spans 13 amino acids. Deletions cut 6 bases from V and 2 bases from J, with 7 bases between. In DNA form, the CDR3 reads TGTGCCAGCAGACTAGTTAACACCGGGGAGCTGTTTTTT. As protein: CASRLVNTGELFF.

V gene TRBV13 combines with J gene TRBJ2-3; D ambiguous. Germline loops: CDR1 PRHDT, CDR2 FYEKMQ (reference sequence). Trimming took 4 bases from V and 0 from J, leaving 8 bases between them. The length of the CDR3 is 14 residues. CDR3 loop: CASSSRASTDTQYF. CDR3 sequence (DNA): TGTGCCAGCAGCTCCCGGGCTAGCACAGATACGCAGTATTTT.

This clone was seen once. The chain recombines TRBV29-1 with TRBJ2-1; 8 bases line up with TRBD1. The germline gives CDR1 SQVTM, CDR2 ANQGSEA. The CDR3 is 17 residues long. J was trimmed by 4 bases and V by 7 bases; bases with no gene match: 18. The CDR3 is CSAFVWAGGFWYNEQFF. The CDR3 nucleotides are TGCAGCGCCTTCGTGTGGGCAGGGGGCTTTTGGTACAATGAGCAGTTCTTC.

V is TRBV30 and J is TRBJ1-1; tentative D call: TRBD1 (6 bases). The CDR3 consists of 15 residues. Trimming took off 2 bases at V and 2 bases at J, with 15 bases between the two ends. CDR1 GTSNPN and CDR2 SVGIG come from the germline V gene (reference sequence). The CDR3 region is CAWSLTGWGNTEAFF. The CDR3 coding sequence is TGTGCCTGGAGTCTAACAGGGTGGGGAAACACTGAAGCTTTCTTT.

This clone showed up just a few times. The CDR3 region has the DNA TGTGCCAGCAGCGTCCGCGCGGCGGGGGAAGCTTTCTTT. Translated, it gives CASSVRAAGEAFF. V gene TRBV9 combines with J gene TRBJ1-1; D not resolved. The CDR3 has 13 residues. Trimming took 2 bases from V and 8 from J, leaving 13 bases between them. Germline V gene sequence: CDR1 SGDLS, CDR2 YYNGEE. The full variable domain, completed using reference TRBV9 and TRBJ1-1, is DSGVTQTPKHLITATGQRVTLRCSPRSGDLSVYWYQQSLDQGLQFLIQYYNGEERAKGNILERFSAQQFPDLHSELNLSSLELGDSALYFCASSVRAAGEAFFGQGTRLTVV.

V gene TRBV10-3 combines with J gene TRBJ2-7, with D perhaps TRBD2 (7 bases). The CDR3 has 15 residues. Looked up from germline, CDR1 is ENHRY and CDR2 is SYGVKD. V was trimmed by 2 bases and J by 7 bases, leaving 18 bases between them. The chain's CDR3 is CAISEILGGRGEQYF. The CDR3 DNA is TGTGCCATCAGTGAGATTTTGGGGGGGCGAGGAGAGCAGTACTTC.

The chain carries TRBV7-9 and TRBJ2-1, with 10 bases lining up with TRBD2. The germline gives CDR1 SEHNR, CDR2 FQNEAQ (reference sequence). The CDR3 runs 14 residues. Trimming cost V 6 bases and J 4 bases; bases outside gene matches: 3. CDR3 protein: CASSRTSGYNEQFF. The CDR3 DNA sequence: TGTGCCAGCAGTCGGACTAGCGGTTACAATGAGCAGTTCTTC. Filled out from reference TRBV7-9 and TRBJ2-1, the complete variable domain reads DTGVSQNPRHKITKRGQNVTFRCDPISEHNRLYWYRQTLGQGPEFLTYFQNEAQLEKSRLLSDRFSAERPKGSFSTLEIQRTEQGDSAMYLCASSRTSGYNEQFFGPGTRLTVL.

The sample holds a few counts of this clone. The chain joins TRBV30 to TRBJ1-1; D possibly corresponds to TRBD1 (6 bases). The germline V gene encodes CDR1 GTSNPN and CDR2 SVGIG (reference sequence). The CDR3 is 15 amino acids. V shed 0 bases and J shed 0 bases, with 11 bases lying between them. The chain's CDR3 is CAWSVGRGLNTEAFF. CDR3 coding DNA: TGTGCCTGGAGTGTCGGCAGGGGCTTGAACACTGAAGCTTTCTTT. Using reference TRBV30 and TRBJ1-1 for the parts outside the CDR3, the full variable domain is SQTIHQWPATLVQPVGSPLSLECTVEGTSNPNLYWYRQAAGRGLQLLFYSVGIGQISSEVPQNLSASRPQDRQFILSSKKLLLSDSGFYLCAWSVGRGLNTEAFFGQGTRLTVV.

The genes are TRBV21-1 and TRBJ2-7; the listed D gene, TRBD2, was not tested against the DNA. TRBV21-1 is an annotated pseudogene. The CDR3 is 19 amino acids. CDR3 sequence reads: CASTKFPGLAGPSSYEQYF. CDR3 bases: TGTGCCAGCACCAAATTTCCGGGACTAGCGGGGCCCAGCTCCTACGAGCAGTACTTC.

This sequence joins TRBV28 and TRBJ2-7; unclear D gene. Germline V gene lookup returns CDR1 MDHEN and CDR2 SYDVKM. V gave up 9 bases and J gave up 3 bases, with 9 bases separating them. CDR3 size: 11 residues. CDR3 in DNA: TGTGCCAGTGGGCCTCTCTACGAGCAGTACTTC. This translates into CASGPLYEQYF.

The gene calls are TRBV6-1 and TRBJ2-5; D is ambiguous. The CDR3 contains 16 residues. Germline values: CDR1 MNHNS, CDR2 SASEGT. The V end was cut by 0 bases, the J end by 8 bases, with 19 bases between. This CDR3 reads CASSEARSATQVTQYF. In nucleotides, the CDR3 is TGTGCCAGCAGTGAAGCGAGATCGGCGACTCAAGTCACCCAGTACTTC.

This clone was seen more than once but under ten times. The rearrangement uses TRBV6-6 and TRBJ1-1; the D gene is possibly TRBD1 (6 bases). Trimming stripped 5 bases from V and 2 bases from J, with 12 bases between. CDR1 is MNHNY and CDR2 is SVGAGI in the germline V gene (reference sequence). This CDR3 spans 14 amino acids. This CDR3 is CASSKTGGNTEAFF. The CDR3 DNA reads TGTGCCAGCAGTAAGACAGGCGGCAACACTGAAGCTTTCTTT.

This clone was seen a handful of times. This chain joins TRBV4-3 and TRBJ2-5; D is uncertain. Germline-derived CDR1 and CDR2 are LGHNA and YSLEER. This CDR3 region has 14 residues. V lost 3 bases and J lost 5, with 13 bases in between. DNA of the CDR3: TGCGCCAGCAGCCAGTCCCTGTTAAGTGAGACCCAGTACTTC. Translating it yields CASSQSLLSETQYF.

The chain recombines TRBV30 with TRBJ1-1; 9 bases line up with TRBD1. V was clipped by 2 bases and J by 5 bases; unmatched bases: 9. The germline V gene encodes CDR1 GTSNPN and CDR2 SVGIG (reference sequence). The CDR3 totals 15 residues. The CDR3 sequence: CAWSPSGQGGTEAFF. Here the CDR3 DNA reads TGTGCCTGGAGTCCCTCGGGACAGGGAGGAACTGAAGCTTTCTTT.

The rearrangement uses TRBV6-5 and TRBJ2-4; D possibly uses TRBD1 or TRBD2 (6 bases each). This CDR3 comprises 15 residues. Germline V gene lookup returns CDR1 MNHEY and CDR2 SVGAGI. The V and J ends lost 7 bases and 10 bases respectively, with 23 bases between them. CDR3 residues: CASTPSGLGGRIQYF. In DNA, the CDR3 is TGTGCCAGCACCCCGTCTGGATTGGGGGGCAGAATTCAGTACTTC.

V and J are TRBV7-3 and TRBJ2-5; 8 nucleotides line up with TRBD2. The germline gives CDR1 SGHTA, CDR2 FQGTGA. V was pared by 4 bases and J by 4 bases, with 5 bases of the junction left unmatched. The CDR3 runs to 14 residues. Written as DNA, the CDR3 is TGTGCCAGCAGCTCCGCCGGGGGGGCAGAGACCCAGTACTTC. As protein: CASSSAGGAETQYF.